These 30 T cell receptor beta chains were sequenced from one sample in a study of blood T cell repertoires in COVID-19. Assay: immunoSEQ multiplex PCR; the TCRdb copy retains only in-frame clones and omits some. Among about 110,000 clones listed, around nine tenths were seen once. The sequencing sample was made of peripheral blood. The receptors originated from a human donor in a cohort sampled during active COVID-19.

V usage is TRBV25-1 and J usage is TRBJ2-1, with 8 nucleotides matching TRBD1. The J segment lost 6 bases and the V segment lost 3 bases, leaving 10 bases of the junction unmatched. This CDR3 is built from 16 residues. CDR1 and CDR2 (germline): MGHDK, SYGVNS. CDR3 nucleotides: TGTGCCAGCAGTGATCGGACAGGGCTCTATATCAATGAGCAGTTCTTC. Residues: CASSDRTGLYINEQFF.

The J gene is TRBJ2-5, the V gene TRBV5-1; 8 nucleotides match TRBD1. With V trimmed by 0 bases and J by 4 bases, 5 bases remained unmatched. CDR3 size: 15 residues. In germline, CDR1 is SGHRS, CDR2 YFSETQ. The CDR3 loop reads CASSLGTGKGETQYF. The DNA of the CDR3 is TGCGCCAGCAGCTTGGGGACAGGGAAAGGAGAGACCCAGTACTTC.

This clone has only one observation. The genes are TRBV4-1 and TRBJ1-5; no definite D call. Trimming shortened V by 5 bases and J by 5 bases, and 16 bases separated the two germline ends. CDR1 MGHRA and CDR2 YSYEKL come from the germline V gene. CDR3 length: 15 residues. CDR3 protein: CASSRHAGNDQPQHF. In nucleotides, the CDR3 is TGCGCCAGCAGCAGACATGCAGGTAACGATCAGCCCCAGCATTTT.

The CDR3 DNA is TGCGCCAGCAGCCTCGCCTGGGGACAGGGTTCCATTAACTATGGCTACACCTTC. Its protein product is CASSLAWGQGSINYGYTF. The chain combines TRBV4-3 with TRBJ1-2; 9 bases fit TRBD1. V was pared by 4 bases and J by 1 base, with 13 bases of the junction left unmatched. In germline, CDR1 is LGHNA, CDR2 YSLEER. This CDR3 is built from 18 residues.

The CDR3 region is CASSSRPTQETQYF. The CDR3 region has the DNA TGTGCCAGCAGCTCCCGCCCAACACAAGAGACCCAGTACTTC. The chain has TRBV7-9 and TRBJ2-5; the D is unclear. The CDR3 contains 14 residues. Germline V lookup: CDR1 SEHNR, CDR2 FQNEAQ (reference sequence). The germline V and J ends were trimmed by 4 bases and 2 bases, with 11 bases remaining between them.

There are a few counts of this clone. This chain joins TRBV2 and TRBJ1-6, with TRBD1 matching over 10 bases. This CDR3 has 16 amino acids. The germline gives CDR1 SNHLY, CDR2 FYNNEI. V was pared by 7 bases and J by 7 bases, with 10 bases of the junction left unmatched. CDR3 sequence (DNA): TGTGCCAGCAAGGTGGGGACAGGGGTAGGGAATTCACCCCTCCACTTT. Its translation: CASKVGTGVGNSPLHF.

The genes are TRBV9 and TRBJ1-2; no clear D gene. The V end lost 3 bases, the J end lost 5 bases, and 11 bases lay between the germline ends. CDR1 and CDR2 (germline): SGDLS, YYNGEE. The CDR3 has 13 amino acids. This CDR3 reads CASSDGGGYGYTF. In DNA form, the CDR3 reads TGTGCCAGCAGCGACGGAGGAGGGTATGGCTACACCTTC.

This rearrangement joins TRBV6-5 to TRBJ1-2, with a possible D match to TRBD1 (5 bases). Germline V gene lookup returns CDR1 MNHEY and CDR2 SVGAGI. The CDR3 is 14 residues long. CDR3 region: CALRIQGRSYGYTF. The DNA for the CDR3 is TGTGCTTTAAGAATCCAGGGTCGGTCCTATGGCTACACCTTC.

The gene calls are TRBV7-9 and TRBJ2-7; 11 nucleotides agree with TRBD1. V lost 2 bases to trimming and J lost 6 bases; unmatched junction nucleotides: 6. CDR1 SEHNR and CDR2 FQNEAQ come from the germline V gene (reference sequence). The CDR3 extends over 15 amino acids. The CDR3 DNA reads TGTGCCAGCAGCTTATTTGGGGACAGGGGGACCGAGCAGTACTTC. This encodes CASSLFGDRGTEQYF.

The table lists this clone with a count of one. This specimen includes other DNA sequences encoding the same CDR3. CDR3: CAWSQGGYEQYF. DNA of the CDR3: TGTGCCTGGAGTCAGGGAGGGTACGAGCAGTACTTC. J is TRBJ2-7 and V is TRBV30; 7 nucleotides line up with TRBD2. V lost 2 bases, J lost 4 bases, and 2 bases stayed unmatched. The CDR3 contains 12 residues. Per germline, CDR1 GTSNPN and CDR2 SVGIG (reference sequence).

The chain has TRBV30 and TRBJ1-2; a possible D gene is TRBD1 (5 bases). Germline loops: CDR1 GTSNPN, CDR2 SVGIG (reference sequence). The CDR3 loop spans 12 amino acids. V lost 1 base and J lost 8, with 11 bases in between. The CDR3 DNA reads as TGTGCCTGGAGTGCACAGGTGGAGGGCTACACCTTC. Translated: CAWSAQVEGYTF.

This clone was counted a single time. V is TRBV30 and J is TRBJ2-1; no clear D gene. The germline V and J ends were trimmed by 3 bases and 6 bases, with 6 bases remaining between them. This CDR3 comprises 11 residues. Per germline, CDR1 GTSNPN and CDR2 SVGIG (reference sequence). This CDR3 is CAWSGRNEQFF. The CDR3 DNA follows: TGTGCCTGGAGCGGTCGCAATGAGCAGTTCTTC.

The chain links TRBV9 to TRBJ2-1; TRBD2 aligns across 11 bases. The V and J ends lost 0 bases and 6 bases, in that order; junction bases with no gene match: 8. The CDR3 totals 17 residues. Germline CDR1 reads SGDLS; CDR2 reads YYNGEE. CDR3: CASSVETSGTLGNEQFF. CDR3 DNA sequence: TGTGCCAGCAGCGTAGAGACTAGCGGGACCCTCGGCAATGAGCAGTTCTTC. The variable domain in full, with the rest retrieved from reference TRBV9 and TRBJ2-1, is DSGVTQTPKHLITATGQRVTLRCSPRSGDLSVYWYQQSLDQGLQFLIQYYNGEERAKGNILERFSAQQFPDLHSELNLSSLELGDSALYFCASSVETSGTLGNEQFFGPGTRLTVL.

This chain uses TRBV15 with TRBJ2-7, with D perhaps matching TRBD2 (5 bases). Germline values: CDR1 LNHNV, CDR2 YYDKDF (reference sequence). Trimming pared 1 base from V and 0 bases from J, leaving 10 bases between. The CDR3 consists of 15 residues. The CDR3 DNA sequence: TGTGCCACCAGCAGAGGCGGAGGTTACTCCTACGAGCAGTACTTC. As protein: CATSRGGGYSYEQYF.

The chain combines TRBV5-6 with TRBJ2-6; no clear D. The CDR3 has 15 residues. Trimming stripped 2 bases from V and 0 bases from J, with 6 bases between. CDR1 is SGHDT, CDR2 YYEEEE, per germline. The CDR3 sequence: CASSLQSSGANVLTF. CDR3 bases: TGTGCCAGCAGCTTACAGAGCTCTGGGGCCAACGTCCTGACTTTC.

The rearrangement links TRBV9 to TRBJ1-4; 10 bases match TRBD1. V shed 3 bases and J 0 bases; nucleotides not matched to a gene: 5. The CDR3 is 17 residues long. Germline assignment: CDR1 SGDLS and CDR2 YYNGEE. CDR3 in amino acids: CASSGGQGRATNEKLFF. CDR3 nucleotides: TGTGCCAGCAGCGGGGGACAGGGGCGGGCAACTAATGAAAAACTGTTTTTT.

The gene calls are TRBV28 and TRBJ1-5, with 9 positions matching TRBD1. The CDR3 consists of 15 residues. Germline CDR1 reads MDHEN; CDR2 reads SYDVKM. J gave up 7 bases and V 2 bases, and 6 bases lay outside the gene matches. CDR3 loop: CASSLLTGGEQPQHF. The CDR3 DNA follows: TGTGCCAGCAGTTTACTCACAGGGGGCGAGCAGCCCCAGCATTTT.

The chain has TRBV13 and TRBJ2-5; TRBD1 matches 7 bases. CDR1 is PRHDT, CDR2 FYEKMQ, per germline (reference sequence). The CDR3 covers 15 residues. J lost 5 bases, V lost 0 bases, and 6 bases had no gene match. The CDR3 region is CASSLGDRDVETQYF. CDR3 DNA sequence: TGTGCCAGCAGCTTAGGTGACAGGGATGTCGAGACCCAGTACTTC.

The rearrangement links TRBV28 to TRBJ2-7, with TRBD1 identical over 8 bases. This CDR3 region has 14 residues. Germline CDR1 and CDR2: MDHEN and SYDVKM. V lost 3 bases to trimming and J lost 3 bases; unmatched junction nucleotides: 4. CDR3 nucleotide sequence: TGTGCCAGCAGTTTCGTGACAGGGGTCTACGAGCAGTACTTC. This encodes CASSFVTGVYEQYF.

This sequence joins TRBV7-3 and TRBJ2-1; 9 bases fit TRBD1. Germline V gene sequence: CDR1 SGHTA, CDR2 FQGTGA. The CDR3 spans 16 residues. Losses at the gene ends were 2 bases for V and 1 base for J; bases not matched to a gene: 3. The CDR3 here is CASSLRQGDSYNEQFF. In DNA, the CDR3 is TGTGCCAGCAGCTTACGACAGGGGGATTCCTACAATGAGCAGTTCTTC.

V gene TRBV12-3 or TRBV12-4 combines with J gene TRBJ2-1, with TRBD2 as a possible D gene (6 bases). There are 13 residues in the CDR3. V gave up 8 bases and J gave up 3 bases, with 11 bases separating them. This CDR3 is CASRGMGYNEQFF. Here the CDR3 DNA reads TGTGCCAGCCGGGGGATGGGCTACAATGAGCAGTTCTTC.

This sequence joins TRBV7-2 and TRBJ2-1; TRBD2 is a possible D gene (6 bases). CDR1 and CDR2 (germline): SGHTA, FQGNSA. V lost 4 bases and J 4 bases, leaving 17 bases between the germline ends. The CDR3 has 16 residues. In DNA form, the CDR3 reads TGTGCCAGCAGCTCCCCTGGAGGGGTTGAGTACAATGAGCAGTTCTTC. It encodes CASSSPGGVEYNEQFF.

This chain links TRBV27 with TRBJ2-4; the D gene is possibly TRBD1 (8 bases). Deletions cut 3 bases from V and 6 bases from J, with 15 bases between. CDR3 size: 15 residues. Germline loops: CDR1 MNHEY, CDR2 SMNVEV (reference sequence). The CDR3 sequence is CASSFDRGGGNIQYF. CDR3 bases: TGTGCCAGCAGTTTCGACAGGGGAGGGGGAAACATTCAGTACTTC.

This chain joins TRBV7-2 and TRBJ2-4; 7 bases are a match to TRBD1. The CDR3 is 16 amino acids. The junction had 10 bases not matched to a gene; V was cut back by 5 bases and J by 3 bases. In germline, CDR1 is SGHTA, CDR2 FQGNSA. The CDR3, as DNA: TGTGCCAGCAGCACACGCTATCGGGACAGCAAAAACATTCAGTACTTC. Translating it yields CASSTRYRDSKNIQYF.

This chain uses TRBV11-3 with TRBJ1-2, with unresolved D. V lost 1 base, J lost 8 bases, and 11 bases lay in between. CDR1 is SGHNT, CDR2 YENEEA, per germline. The CDR3 is 13 residues long. CDR3 protein: CASSLGIGEGYTF. As DNA, the CDR3 is TGTGCCAGCAGCTTAGGTATCGGGGAGGGCTACACCTTC.

This clone was recorded a few times. The chain uses TRBV7-2 and TRBJ2-1, with 10 bases identical to TRBD2. V was pared by 0 bases and J by 2 bases, with 1 base of the junction left unmatched. CDR1 is SGHTA, CDR2 FQGNSA, per germline. The CDR3 is 16 amino acids. The CDR3 loop is CASSLAGTSAYNEQFF. CDR3 DNA sequence: TGTGCCAGCAGCTTAGCCGGGACTAGCGCCTACAATGAGCAGTTCTTC.

The chain joins TRBV7-8 to TRBJ2-5; D may be TRBD1 (6 bases). There are 14 residues in the CDR3. Trimming removed 5 bases at V and 3 bases at J, with 13 bases between. Per the germline V gene, CDR1 is SGHVS and CDR2 is FQNEAQ. CDR3 sequence reads: CASSRTGMKETQYF. In nucleotides, the CDR3 is TGTGCCAGCAGCCGCACAGGGATGAAAGAGACCCAGTACTTC.

The chain recombines TRBV10-2 with TRBJ2-7; D possibly corresponds to TRBD2 (5 bases). Between the trimmed V and J ends, which lost 4 bases and 6 bases, there was a span of 7 bases. The CDR3 is made up of 11 amino acids. Germline loops: CDR1 WSHSY, CDR2 SAAADI. The CDR3 DNA is TGCGCCAGCAGTGCGGGGTCCGAGCAGTACTTC. Encoded protein: CASSAGSEQYF.

The rearrangement links TRBV28 to TRBJ1-3, with 7 bases matching TRBD1. The germline V gene has CDR1 MDHEN and CDR2 SYDVKM. The length of the CDR3 is 14 residues. J was trimmed by 5 bases and V by 0 bases; bases with no gene match: 1. The chain's CDR3 is CASSLWGQRNTIYF. CDR3 in DNA: TGTGCCAGCAGTTTATGGGGACAGAGAAACACCATATATTTT.

The rearrangement joins TRBV6-6 to TRBJ1-1; 9 bases fit TRBD1. V lost 4 bases, J lost 4 bases, and 4 bases stayed unmatched. Germline V gives CDR1 MNHNY, CDR2 SVGAGI (reference sequence). The CDR3 consists of 14 residues. The CDR3 region has the DNA TGTGCCAGCAGTTCTTACAGGGGGCTCACTGAAGCTTTCTTT. This codes for CASSSYRGLTEAFF.